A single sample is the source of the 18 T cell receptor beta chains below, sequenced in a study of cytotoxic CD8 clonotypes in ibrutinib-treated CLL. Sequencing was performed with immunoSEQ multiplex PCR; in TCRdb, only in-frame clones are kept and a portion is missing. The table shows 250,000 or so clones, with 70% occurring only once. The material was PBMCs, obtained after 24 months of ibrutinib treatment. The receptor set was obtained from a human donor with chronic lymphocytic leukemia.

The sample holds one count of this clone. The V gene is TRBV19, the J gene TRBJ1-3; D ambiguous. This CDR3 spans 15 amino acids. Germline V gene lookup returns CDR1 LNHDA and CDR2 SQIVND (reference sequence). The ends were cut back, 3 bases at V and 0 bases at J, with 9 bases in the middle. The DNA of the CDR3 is TGTGCCAGTAGTATCGGCAGAAGCTCTGGAAACACCATATATTTT. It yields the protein CASSIGRSSGNTIYF.

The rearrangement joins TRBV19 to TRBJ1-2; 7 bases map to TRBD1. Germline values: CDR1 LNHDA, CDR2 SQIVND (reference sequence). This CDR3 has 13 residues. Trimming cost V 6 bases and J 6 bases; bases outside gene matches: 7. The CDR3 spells CASSSQGVDGYTF. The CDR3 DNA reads TGTGCCAGTAGCTCTCAGGGGGTAGATGGCTACACCTTC.

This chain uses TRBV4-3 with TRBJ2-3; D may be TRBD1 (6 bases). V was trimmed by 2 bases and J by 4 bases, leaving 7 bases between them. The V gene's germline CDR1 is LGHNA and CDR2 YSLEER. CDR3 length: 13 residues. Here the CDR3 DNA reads TGCGCCAGCAGCCAACAGGGGTCAGATACGCAGTATTTT. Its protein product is CASSQQGSDTQYF.

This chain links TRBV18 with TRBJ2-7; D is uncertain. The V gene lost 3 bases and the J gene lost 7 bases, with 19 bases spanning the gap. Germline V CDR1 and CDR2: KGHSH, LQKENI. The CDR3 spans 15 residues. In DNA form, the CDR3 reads TGTGCCAGCTCACCTCGGATGTCAGACCTTAGGGAGCAGTACTTC. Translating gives CASSPRMSDLREQYF.

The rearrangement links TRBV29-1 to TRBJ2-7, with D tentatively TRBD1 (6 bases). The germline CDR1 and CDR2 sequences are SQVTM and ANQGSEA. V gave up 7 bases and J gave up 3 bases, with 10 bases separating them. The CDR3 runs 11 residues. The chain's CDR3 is CSAGHDYEQYF. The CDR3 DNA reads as TGCAGCGCGGGACATGACTACGAGCAGTACTTC.

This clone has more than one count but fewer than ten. CDR3 sequence reads: CASSVRLAPAYEQYF. For the CDR3, the DNA is TGTGCCAGCAGCGTACGACTAGCCCCAGCATACGAGCAGTACTTC. V is TRBV14 and J is TRBJ2-7, with TRBD2 matching 7 bases. Germline trimming cut 5 bases from V and 4 bases from J; bases unmatched to any gene: 11. The CDR3 covers 15 residues. Germline CDR1 reads SGHDN; CDR2 reads FVKESK.

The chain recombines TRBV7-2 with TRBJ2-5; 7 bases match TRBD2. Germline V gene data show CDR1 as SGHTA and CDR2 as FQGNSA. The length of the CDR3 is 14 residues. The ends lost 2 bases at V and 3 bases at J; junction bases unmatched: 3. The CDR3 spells CASSLMGGEETQYF. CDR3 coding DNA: TGTGCCAGCAGCTTAATGGGGGGGGAAGAGACCCAGTACTTC.

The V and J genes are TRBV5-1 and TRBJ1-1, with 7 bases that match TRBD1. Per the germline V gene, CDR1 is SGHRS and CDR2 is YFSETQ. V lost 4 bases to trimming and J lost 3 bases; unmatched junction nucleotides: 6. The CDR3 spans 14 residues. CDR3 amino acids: CASSGTGQDTEAFF. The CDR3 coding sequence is TGCGCCAGCAGCGGTACCGGACAGGACACTGAAGCTTTCTTT.

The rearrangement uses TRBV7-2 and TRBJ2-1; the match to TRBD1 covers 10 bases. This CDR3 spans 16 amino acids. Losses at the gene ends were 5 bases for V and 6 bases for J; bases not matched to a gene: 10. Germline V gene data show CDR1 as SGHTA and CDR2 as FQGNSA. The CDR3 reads CASSHGDRGTVNEQFF. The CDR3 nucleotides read TGTGCCAGCAGCCATGGGGACAGGGGTACTGTCAATGAGCAGTTCTTC.

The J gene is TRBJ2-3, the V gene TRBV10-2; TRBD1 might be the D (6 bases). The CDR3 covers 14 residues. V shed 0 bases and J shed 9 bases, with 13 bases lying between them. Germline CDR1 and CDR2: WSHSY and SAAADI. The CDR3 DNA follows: TGCGCCAGCAGTGAGTCGTCCCCCAGGGGAACGCAGTATTTT. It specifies CASSESSPRGTQYF.

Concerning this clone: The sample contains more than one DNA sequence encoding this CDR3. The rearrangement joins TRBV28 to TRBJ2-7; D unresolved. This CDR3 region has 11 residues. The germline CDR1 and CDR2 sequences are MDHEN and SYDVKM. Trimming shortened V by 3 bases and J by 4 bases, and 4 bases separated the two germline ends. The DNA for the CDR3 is TGTGCCAGCAGTTTGGGGTACGAGCAGTACTTC. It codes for CASSLGYEQYF.

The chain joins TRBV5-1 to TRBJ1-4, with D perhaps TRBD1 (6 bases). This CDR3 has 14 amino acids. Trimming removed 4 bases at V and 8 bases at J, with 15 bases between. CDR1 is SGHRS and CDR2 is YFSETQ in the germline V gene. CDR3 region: CASSAGDTKEKLFF. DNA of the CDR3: TGCGCCAGCAGCGCGGGGGACACCAAGGAAAAACTGTTTTTT. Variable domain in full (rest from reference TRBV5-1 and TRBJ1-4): KAGVTQTPRYLIKTRGQQVTLSCSPISGHRSVSWYQQTPGQGLQFLFEYFSETQRNKGNFPGRFSGRQFSNSRSEMNVSTLELGDSALYLCASSAGDTKEKLFFGSGTQLSVL.

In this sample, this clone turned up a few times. Here the CDR3 DNA reads TGTGCCAGCAGCGTAGAAGGGGGGAACTATGGCTACACCTTC. Protein: CASSVEGGNYGYTF. The V gene is TRBV9, the J gene TRBJ1-2; weak D call: TRBD1 (6 bases). The CDR3 is 14 residues long. Between the trimmed V and J ends, which lost 0 bases and 2 bases, there was a span of 8 bases. CDR1 is SGDLS and CDR2 is YYNGEE in the germline V gene.

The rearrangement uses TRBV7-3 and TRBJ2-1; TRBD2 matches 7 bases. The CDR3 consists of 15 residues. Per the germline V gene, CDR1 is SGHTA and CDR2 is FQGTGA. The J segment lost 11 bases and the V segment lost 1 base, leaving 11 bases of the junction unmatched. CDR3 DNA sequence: TGTGCCAGCAGCTTAATATACCTAGCGGATGCTCAGCAGTTCTTC. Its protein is CASSLIYLADAQQFF.

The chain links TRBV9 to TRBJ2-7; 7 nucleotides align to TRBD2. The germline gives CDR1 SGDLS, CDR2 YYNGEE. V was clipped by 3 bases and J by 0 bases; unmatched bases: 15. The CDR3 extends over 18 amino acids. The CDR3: CASSAVRVAGWSSYEQYF. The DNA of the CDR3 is TGTGCCAGCAGCGCAGTTCGAGTAGCGGGTTGGAGCTCCTACGAGCAGTACTTC. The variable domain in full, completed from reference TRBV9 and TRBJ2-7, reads DSGVTQTPKHLITATGQRVTLRCSPRSGDLSVYWYQQSLDQGLQFLIQYYNGEERAKGNILERFSAQQFPDLHSELNLSSLELGDSALYFCASSAVRVAGWSSYEQYFGPGTRLTVT.

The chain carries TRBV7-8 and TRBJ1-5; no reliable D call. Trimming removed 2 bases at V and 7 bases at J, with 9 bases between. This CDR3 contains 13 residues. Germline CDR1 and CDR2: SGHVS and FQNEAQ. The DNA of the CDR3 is TGTGCCAGCAGCTTATGGGGAAACCAGCCCCAGCATTTT. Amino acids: CASSLWGNQPQHF.

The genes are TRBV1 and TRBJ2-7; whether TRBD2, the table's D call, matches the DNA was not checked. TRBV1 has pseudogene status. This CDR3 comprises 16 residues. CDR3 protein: CTSSQDTQGGSGEQYF. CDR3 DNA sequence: TGCACCAGCAGCCAAGATACCCAGGGAGGATCGGGCGAGCAGTACTTC.

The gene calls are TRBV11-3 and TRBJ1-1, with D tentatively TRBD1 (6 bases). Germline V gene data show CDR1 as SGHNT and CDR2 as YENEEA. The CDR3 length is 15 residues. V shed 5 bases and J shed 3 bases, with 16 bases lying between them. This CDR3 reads CASSPKRGIDTEAFF. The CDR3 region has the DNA TGTGCCAGCAGCCCAAAGAGGGGGATAGACACTGAAGCTTTCTTT.